This TCR beta chain came from a study of T cells in Graves' hyperthyroidism and ophthalmopathy. There are many counts of this clonotype. The ends were cut back, 4 bases at V and 5 bases at J, with 27 bases in the middle. The CDR3 is 17 residues long. From germline, CDR1 is DFQATT and CDR2 SNEGSKA (reference sequence). Authors of the study amplified TCR beta CDR3 regions from RNA transcripts. First-round RT-PCR with HTBI primers amplified the TCR CDR3 region. One entry per CDR3 protein, called by TCRdb with MiXCR from the multiplex PCR reads. Found here are fewer than 350,000 distinct CDR3 sequences, 18% of them singletons; the top ten hold 45% to 55%. No ophthalmopathy progression within 18 months constituted stable Graves' hyperthyroidism. Recently diagnosed hyperthyroidism of less than 2 months' duration affected patients aged 18 to 65. Patients were excluded for uncontrolled infection, other autoimmune disease, pregnancy or lactation. The study based diagnoses on clinical symptoms, serum thyroxine and TRAb, thyroid ultrasound and orbital computed tomography.

The TCR originated in a woman aged 45-65 years with Graves' hyperthyroidism. Material: blood. This rearrangement joins TRBV20-1 to TRBJ2-7; TRBD2 is a possible D gene (10 bases). The CDR3 nucleotides read TGCAGTGCTACCGGACAGGGGATGTCTAGCGGGAGCAACGAGCAGTACTTC. Encoded protein: CSATGQGMSSGSNEQYF.